This T cell receptor beta chain is drawn from a study of T cells in Graves' hyperthyroidism and ophthalmopathy (dated by TCRdb to 2018 to 2020). About the investigation overall: Peripheral blood samples were taken at the time of initial diagnosis, prior to any treatment. After blood sampling, hyperthyroidism patients were treated with methimazole at a starting dose of 30 mg daily, and ophthalmopathy patients were treated with high-dose intravenous methylprednisolone. Prospective prediction of ophthalmopathy was tested in an independent validation cohort consisting of about 20 hyperthyroidism patients and over 15 patients who later progressed to ophthalmopathy. To identify TCR V-J signatures that set the groups apart, the researchers used a discovery cohort of about a hundred patients, made up of 40 to 45 with Graves' ophthalmopathy and 57 with stable Graves' hyperthyroidism. The 100 or so discovery patients were randomly split 7:3 into training and test sets. In addition, the study compared T-cell repertoires in thyroid tissue and in blood from about 6 Graves' hyperthyroidism patients. The paper reports TCR Vbeta CDR3 sequencing of 140 or so peripheral blood samples: some 41 ophthalmopathy, roughly 80 hyperthyroidism and approximately 17 progressor patients. Broad study findings and their caveats: Most expanded thyroid clonotypes (frequency above 0.001) were also detected in blood, suggesting blood repertoires may reflect thyroid immune responses. During validation, the model predicted progression to ophthalmopathy a median of around six months ahead of onset, with 60% to 71% sensitivity and 72% to 80% specificity. Sample size was not statistically predetermined, and blinding of investigators to group allocation was not performed. A model built on a 13 V-J signature distinguished ophthalmopathy from stable hyperthyroidism, reaching about 88% sensitivity and about 81% specificity in cross-validation and 80%/75% in testing.

Per the germline V gene, SGHTA is the CDR1 and FQGNSA is the CDR2. V loses 5 bases of germline sequence and J loses 2 bases, and the interval between the two ends is 13 bases. Its CDR3 holds 14 amino acids, cysteine through phenylalanine. Only the CDR3 portion is preserved as DNA: 42 bases, with reading frame beginning at the first base. The TCR beta CDR3 regions were amplified from the RNA transcripts. For the first round of RT-PCR on the TCR CDR3, the HTBI primer set was used together with the Qiagen OneStep RT-PCR kit. Libraries were constructed in a second round of multiplex PCR, after which size selection and purification were performed. Paired-end sequencing of the libraries was performed with 100 bp reads on an Illumina HiSeq2000. The paper's processing steps were these. Raw data were processed with SOAPnuke, discarding reads with adapters, uncalled bases, mean Phred below 15, or no exact constant-primer or identifier match. High-quality paired reads were merged using COPE v1.2.5, and each unique nucleotide sequence was defined as a clonotype. MiTCR v1.1 was used to align clonotypes to the IMGT TRBV, TRBD and TRBJ reference segments. Analysis was restricted to V-J combinations with a frequency above 0.0001, which covered 98% to 99.2% of repertoires. The TCS score was defined as the ratio of F50 (clonal expansion) to E x V (chaos), calculated using BLOSUM62-based TCRdist between CDR3 peptides within each V-J. Welch's t-statistics and random forest reduced 514 V-J features to roughly 13, which were used in a naive Bayes classifier (R e1071). The similarity between thyroid and blood repertoires was quantified using the Morisita-Horn index. TCRdb itself trimmed the public reads at Q25 with fastp, ran MiXCR and retained productive beta chains. Every entry covers one CDR3 protein and lists the most common genes and DNA from its rows. In this record, the V and J calls reflect TCRdb's handling and not the investigators' own analysis. The sample table records 600,000 to 800,000 distinct CDR3 sequences; about 35% of these occur just once. In total, the top ten clones hold 31% of the sample.

As regards this clonotype: Its antigen is unknown. No base quality values were provided; no much bigger clone lies one nucleotide off.

Stable Graves' hyperthyroidism was defined as the absence of progression to ophthalmopathy over 18 months of follow-up. Hyperthyroidism patients were aged 18 to 65 years and newly diagnosed, with disease duration of less than 2 months. Exclusion was applied to patients with uncontrolled infections, other autoimmune diseases, pregnancy or lactation. Clinical symptoms, serum thyroxine and TRAb, thyroid ultrasound, and orbital computed tomography formed the basis for the diagnoses. PBMCs were isolated from roughly 10 ml of fresh peripheral blood by Ficoll-Paque density gradient centrifugation. Total RNA was extracted using Trizol reagent, and RNA quality was assessed on an Agilent 2100 Bioanalyzer.

The material sequenced was blood. The chain employs TRBV7-2 and TRBJ2-7, with no confidently assigned D gene. This clonotype was obtained from a woman in her 40s with Graves' hyperthyroidism. The CDR3 protein sequence reads: CASSPSAGTYEQYF. The nucleotide sequence reads as follows: TGTGCCAGCAGCCCATCCGCCGGAACCTACGAGCAGTACTTC. Beyond the CDR3, the reference TRBV7-2 and TRBJ2-7 genes provide the residues; the full variable domain reads: GAGVSQSPSNKVTEKGKDVELRCDPISGHTALYWYRQSLGQGLEFLIYFQGNSAPDKSGLPSDRFSAERTGGSVSTLTIQRTQQEDSAVYLCASSPSAGTYEQYFGPGTRLTVT.